The 13 T cell receptor beta chains in this list originate from one sample, sequenced in a study of blood T cell repertoires in COVID-19. Method: immunoSEQ multiplex PCR; TCRdb's copy keeps in-frame clones and lacks some. The sample includes about 140,000 clones, roughly 84% of them seen just once. Sequenced material: peripheral blood. The source of these receptors is a woman in her sixties or seventies with acute or convalescent COVID-19.

The V gene is TRBV11-2, the J gene TRBJ1-5; D not resolved. V was trimmed by 1 base and J by 5 bases, leaving 6 bases between them. Germline values: CDR1 SGHAT, CDR2 FQNNGV. CDR3 length equals 13 residues. CDR3 region: CASSLVADQPQHF. The CDR3 nucleotides read TGTGCCAGCAGCTTAGTGGCGGATCAGCCCCAGCATTTT. The full variable domain, rest sourced from reference TRBV11-2 and TRBJ1-5, is EAGVAQSPRYKIIEKRQSVAFWCNPISGHATLYWYQQILGQGPKLLIQFQNNGVVDDSQLPKDRFSAERLKGVDSTLKIQPAKLEDSAVYLCASSLVADQPQHFGDGTRLSIL.

The rearrangement uses TRBV5-1 and TRBJ2-7; 7 positions agree with TRBD1. Germline trimming cut 3 bases from V and 3 bases from J; bases unmatched to any gene: 12. The CDR3 is 16 amino acids. The germline CDR1 and CDR2 sequences are SGHRS and YFSETQ. The CDR3 DNA reads TGCGCCAGCAGCTATAGACAGGGTCGGTTGGACTACGAGCAGTACTTC. Protein sequence: CASSYRQGRLDYEQYF.

This clone qualifies as medium-sized (0.01 to 0.1%). The chain couples TRBV10-3 to TRBJ1-1; D is perhaps TRBD1 (5 bases). The V gene lost 4 bases and the J gene lost 4 bases, with 13 bases spanning the gap. The CDR3 loop spans 14 amino acids. The germline gives CDR1 ENHRY, CDR2 SYGVKD. The CDR3 loop reads CAISAGGGGTEAFF. In DNA form, the CDR3 reads TGTGCCATCAGTGCGGGGGGGGGAGGCACTGAAGCTTTCTTT.

The V and J genes are TRBV12-3 or TRBV12-4 and TRBJ1-2; D is perhaps TRBD1 (5 bases). Trimming removed 7 bases at V and 8 bases at J, with 14 bases between. The CDR3 consists of 12 residues. CDR3 in DNA: TGTGCCAGCACGCGCAGGGAAGGAGGCTACACCTTC. Its protein is CASTRREGGYTF.

The CDR3 bases are TGTGCCAGCAGCATTAGTATACCGAGCACAGATACGCAGTATTTT. The encoded protein is CASSISIPSTDTQYF. This sequence joins TRBV9 and TRBJ2-3; no firm D call. This CDR3 is 15 amino acids long. V shed 4 bases and J shed 0 bases, with 12 bases lying between them. Germline CDR1 and CDR2: SGDLS and YYNGEE.

The V gene is TRBV19, the J gene TRBJ1-5, with 7 positions matching TRBD1. Germline assignment: CDR1 LNHDA and CDR2 SQIVND (reference sequence). The CDR3 covers 14 residues. The junction had 7 bases not matched to a gene; V was cut back by 3 bases and J by 8 bases. CDR3 sequence (DNA): TGTGCCAGTAGTATGCCGGGACAGCGAGAGCCCCAGCATTTT. Its protein is CASSMPGQREPQHF.

This chain connects TRBV4-3 to TRBJ1-1, with D hard to call. Trimming removed 0 bases from V and 1 base from J, with 15 bases in between. The germline gives CDR1 LGHNA, CDR2 YSLEER. This CDR3 is 17 amino acids long. CDR3 DNA: TGCGCCAGCAGCCAAGAGGGTAGCCCCTCGTGGAACACTGAAGCTTTCTTT. This sequence encodes CASSQEGSPSWNTEAFF.

The chain links TRBV7-2 to TRBJ1-5, with D possibly being TRBD1 (6 bases). The germline CDR1 and CDR2 sequences are SGHTA and FQGNSA. The CDR3 has 15 residues. Trimming pared 3 bases from V and 7 bases from J, leaving 16 bases between. The CDR3 sequence is CASSFSQGKGQPQHF. In nucleotides, the CDR3 is TGTGCCAGCAGCTTTAGTCAGGGGAAAGGGCAGCCCCAGCATTTT.

This chain connects TRBV5-1 to TRBJ2-1, with TRBD2 identical over 13 bases. V lost 4 bases and J lost 8; bases outside the gene matches: 6. Germline V gene sequence: CDR1 SGHRS, CDR2 YFSETQ. The CDR3 is made up of 15 amino acids. The CDR3 nucleotides are TGCGCCAGCAGCAGTGGACTAGCGGGGGTGGATGAGCAGTTCTTC. Residues: CASSSGLAGVDEQFF.

V usage is TRBV6-2 or TRBV6-3 and J usage is TRBJ1-4; D is perhaps TRBD1 (5 bases). CDR3 length equals 15 residues. Per germline, CDR1 MNHEY and CDR2 SVGEGT. The V end lost 3 bases, the J end lost 4 bases, and 12 bases lay between the germline ends. CDR3 residues: CASSYPQGGNEKLFF. CDR3 nucleotide sequence: TGTGCCAGCAGTTATCCCCAGGGAGGTAATGAAAAACTGTTTTTT.

This clone was counted a few times. The chain has TRBV7-2 and TRBJ1-6; TRBD1 might be the D (6 bases). V lost 6 bases and J lost 3, with 15 bases in between. The CDR3 runs 16 residues. Germline CDR1 reads SGHTA; CDR2 reads FQGNSA. CDR3 sequence: CASSPIGGGYNSPLHF. DNA for the CDR3: TGTGCCAGCAGTCCTATAGGGGGTGGCTATAATTCACCCCTCCACTTT.

V is TRBV24-1 and J is TRBJ1-1; 7 nucleotides align to TRBD1. The V and J ends lost 1 base and 1 base, in that order; junction bases with no gene match: 5. This CDR3 has 16 amino acids. Germline lookup yields CDR1 KGHDR and CDR2 SFDVKD. The CDR3 DNA reads as TGTGCCACCAGTGATTTCGGGACAGAATCGAACACTGAAGCTTTCTTT. Protein product: CATSDFGTESNTEAFF.

This chain connects TRBV6-5 to TRBJ1-1; D perhaps matches TRBD1 (6 bases). V was cut by 1 base and J by 5 bases, with 11 bases left in between. Germline loops: CDR1 MNHEY, CDR2 SVGAGI. The CDR3 has 14 residues. In nucleotides, the CDR3 is TGTGCCAGCAGTTACTACGGGGGGGCAACTGAAGCTTTCTTT. It specifies CASSYYGGATEAFF.